This T cell receptor beta chain was identified in a study of patients and donors after allogeneic stem cell transplantation. In this sample, this clonotype turned up a few times. V lost 3 bases, J lost 11 bases, and 20 bases lay in between. Germline V gene sequence: CDR1 DFQATT, CDR2 SNEGSKA (reference sequence). The CDR3 extends over 13 amino acids. One entry per CDR3 protein, called by TCRdb with MiXCR from the RT-PCR reads. The repertoire consists of over 400,000 distinct CDR3 sequences, with 16% occurring once and the leading ten covering over 6%. This clonotype was obtained from a human donor who was either an allogeneic HSCT recipient or a stem cell or donor lymphocyte infusion donor (not recorded which). It is not recorded whose cells these are; they may come from a transplant donor. The gene calls are TRBV20-1 and TRBJ2-7; D call uncertain. Source material: blood, either unsorted or a sorted T cell fraction (not recorded which). CDR3 sequence reads: CSASSPGRKRKYF. The CDR3 DNA reads as TGCAGTGCTAGCTCCCCAGGCCGCAAGAGGAAGTACTTC.